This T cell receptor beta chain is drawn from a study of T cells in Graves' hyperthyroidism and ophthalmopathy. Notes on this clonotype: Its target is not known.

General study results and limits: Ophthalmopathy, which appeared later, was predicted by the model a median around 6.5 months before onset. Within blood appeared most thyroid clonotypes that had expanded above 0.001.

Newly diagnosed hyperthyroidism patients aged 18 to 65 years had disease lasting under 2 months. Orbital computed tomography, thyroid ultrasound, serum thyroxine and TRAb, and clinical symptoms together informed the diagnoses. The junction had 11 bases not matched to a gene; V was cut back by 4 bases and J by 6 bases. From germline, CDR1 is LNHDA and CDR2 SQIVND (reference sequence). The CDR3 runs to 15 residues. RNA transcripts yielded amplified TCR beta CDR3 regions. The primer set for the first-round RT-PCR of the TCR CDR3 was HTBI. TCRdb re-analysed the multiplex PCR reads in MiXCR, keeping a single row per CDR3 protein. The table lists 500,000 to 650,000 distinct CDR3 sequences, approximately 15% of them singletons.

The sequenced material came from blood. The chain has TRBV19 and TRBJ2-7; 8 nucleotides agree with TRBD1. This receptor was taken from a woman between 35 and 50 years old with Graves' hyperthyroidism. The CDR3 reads CASSNLPRQGLEQYF. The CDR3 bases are TGTGCCAGTAGTAACCTACCCCGACAGGGGCTCGAGCAGTACTTC.